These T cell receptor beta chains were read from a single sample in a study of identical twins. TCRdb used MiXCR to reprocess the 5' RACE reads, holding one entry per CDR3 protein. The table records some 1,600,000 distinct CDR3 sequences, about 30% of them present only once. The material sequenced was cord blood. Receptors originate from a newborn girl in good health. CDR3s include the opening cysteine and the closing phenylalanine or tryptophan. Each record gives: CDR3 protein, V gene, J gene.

CDR3aa: CASSYGTKYNEQFF; v_gene: TRBV6-6; j_gene: TRBJ2-1
CDR3aa: CASREASYNEQFF; v_gene: TRBV2; j_gene: TRBJ2-1
CDR3aa: CASSQDYRTIYGNEQFF; v_gene: TRBV4-1; j_gene: TRBJ2-1
CDR3aa: CAIRDQGESGYTF; v_gene: TRBV10-3; j_gene: TRBJ1-2
CDR3aa: CASSLVRAGGYTDTQYF; v_gene: TRBV7-2; j_gene: TRBJ2-3
CDR3aa: CSAGIREQYF; v_gene: TRBV20-1; j_gene: TRBJ2-7
CDR3aa: CASSPLNAGQTNYGYTF; v_gene: TRBV18; j_gene: TRBJ1-2
CDR3aa: CSARQGPANYGYTF; v_gene: TRBV20-1; j_gene: TRBJ1-2
CDR3aa: CAWEQGGNTEAFF; v_gene: TRBV30; j_gene: TRBJ1-1
CDR3aa: CSARGGGGINIQYF; v_gene: TRBV20-1; j_gene: TRBJ2-4
CDR3aa: CSVGRGNTIYF; v_gene: TRBV29-1; j_gene: TRBJ1-3
CDR3aa: CASSPLLGGTDRQYF; v_gene: TRBV9; j_gene: TRBJ2-3
CDR3aa: CASSQGRLNSPLHF; v_gene: TRBV4-2; j_gene: TRBJ1-6
CDR3aa: CASKTLGLAVYEQYF; v_gene: TRBV6-1; j_gene: TRBJ2-7
CDR3aa: CSARWSGGWYQETQYF; v_gene: TRBV20-1; j_gene: TRBJ2-5
CDR3aa: CASRHRQEGNEQFF; v_gene: TRBV13; j_gene: TRBJ2-1
CDR3aa: CASSFSHTSGTDTQYF; v_gene: TRBV5-4; j_gene: TRBJ2-3
CDR3aa: CSVCGVGQPQHF; v_gene: TRBV29-1; j_gene: TRBJ1-5
CDR3aa: CASSYSRAPGLSRETQYF; v_gene: TRBV6-2/TRBV6-3; j_gene: -
CDR3aa: CASSESRGNYGYTF; v_gene: TRBV25-1; j_gene: TRBJ1-2
CDR3aa: CASSVTVSGEQYF; v_gene: TRBV9; j_gene: TRBJ2-7
CDR3aa: CSARETGTGNEELFF; v_gene: TRBV20-1; j_gene: TRBJ1-4
CDR3aa: CASSSSGGPGPQHF; v_gene: TRBV5-1; j_gene: TRBJ1-5
CDR3aa: CASKLAGERRAQHIQYF; v_gene: TRBV27; j_gene: TRBJ2-4
CDR3aa: CASSEGALGLAGFRRPNEQFF; v_gene: TRBV2; j_gene: TRBJ2-1
CDR3aa: CSVEALSDGYEQYF; v_gene: TRBV29-1; j_gene: TRBJ2-7
CDR3aa: CASSLAGQINYGYTF; v_gene: TRBV5-1; j_gene: TRBJ1-2
CDR3aa: CASSLAGLGHYEQYF; v_gene: TRBV7-2; j_gene: TRBJ2-7
CDR3aa: CASSSSNVGNTEAFF; v_gene: TRBV12-3/TRBV12-4; j_gene: TRBJ1-1
CDR3aa: CASSKDSWEQYF; v_gene: TRBV12-3/TRBV12-4; j_gene: TRBJ2-7
CDR3aa: CASSLEGVTLGYTF; v_gene: TRBV5-6; j_gene: TRBJ1-2
CDR3aa: CAISESVGGRGWTYEQYF; v_gene: TRBV10-3; j_gene: TRBJ2-7
CDR3aa: CSARDNPTDTQYF; v_gene: TRBV20-1; j_gene: TRBJ2-3
CDR3aa: CASSLRERSTDTQYF; v_gene: TRBV7-6; j_gene: TRBJ2-3
CDR3aa: CAWSDPYGYTF; v_gene: TRBV30; j_gene: TRBJ1-2
CDR3aa: CASQQINEQFF; v_gene: TRBV19; j_gene: TRBJ2-1
CDR3aa: CASSRLSGRSPTFYEQYF; v_gene: TRBV12-3/TRBV12-4; j_gene: TRBJ2-7
CDR3aa: CSARPPSNYGYTF; v_gene: TRBV20-1; j_gene: TRBJ1-2
CDR3aa: CASSQHGTGDGYF; v_gene: TRBV3-1; j_gene: TRBJ2-7
CDR3aa: CASSEAGGPGTDTQYF; v_gene: TRBV2; j_gene: TRBJ2-3
CDR3aa: CASSPIVRGNEQFF; v_gene: TRBV6-5; j_gene: TRBJ2-1